Listed below are T cell receptor beta chains from one sample, sequenced in a study of blood T cell repertoires in COVID-19. Assay used: immunoSEQ multiplex PCR; TCRdb lists only in-frame clones, some missing. The sample includes about 310,000 clones, over 85% of them seen just once. The sample was PBMCs or T cells enriched from blood (not recorded which). Receptors were obtained from a young woman who had recovered from COVID-19. Both conserved end residues are part of each CDR3. D genes are given only for firm matches. The size field is filled for only some rows; it gives once, few, many or a size class.

>TRBV27|TRBJ2-7|-|-
TGTGCCAGCAGTTTACTACCCTCCTACGAGCAGTACTTC
CASSLLPSYEQYF
>TRBV19|TRBJ1-5|-|-
TGTGCCAGTAGTATAGGGGTCAAGAGGCAGCCCCAGCATTTT
CASSIGVKRQPQHF
>TRBV6-2/TRBV6-3|TRBJ1-5|TRBD1|-
TGTGCCAGCAGTGACAGGGGAAGCAATCAGCCCCAGCATTTT
CASSDRGSNQPQHF
>TRBV2|TRBJ2-1|-|-
TGTGCCAGCAGGGGGGCGGGAGAAATCACTAGCTCCTACAATGAGCAGTTCTTC
CASRGAGEITSSYNEQFF
>TRBV6-5|TRBJ2-3|-|-
TGTGCCAGCAGTCCAGGGTCGGATACAGATACGCAGTATTTT
CASSPGSDTDTQYF
>TRBV20-1|TRBJ1-1|TRBD1|-
TGCAGTGCTAGAGGACAGGGGGAAGCTTTCTTT
CSARGQGEAFF
>TRBV7-2|TRBJ1-6|TRBD1|-
TGTGCCAGCAGCTTAGCAGTGGCAGGGGGTATAGGGTCCTATAATTCACCCCTCCACTTT
CASSLAVAGGIGSYNSPLHF
>TRBV15|TRBJ2-4|TRBD1|-
TGTGCCACCAGCACAAGGGACAGGGGCAACATTCAGTACTTC
CATSTRDRGNIQYF
>TRBV4-1|TRBJ2-5|TRBD2|once
TGCGCCAGCAGCCGGACTAGCGGTAAAGAGACCCAGTACTTC
CASSRTSGKETQYF
>TRBV27|TRBJ1-4|-|-
TGTGCCAGCGCCCCTGGGAGCTTTAGGGAAAAACTGTTTTTT
CASAPGSFREKLFF
>TRBV24-1|TRBJ1-4|TRBD1|-
TGTGCCACCAGTGCCGGACAGGGAGGTAATGAAAAACTGTTTTTT
CATSAGQGGNEKLFF
>TRBV6-5|TRBJ1-4|-|-
TGTGCCAGCAGTTCTTTTTGGGGCTCTCCTAATGAAAAACTGTTTTTT
CASSSFWGSPNEKLFF
>TRBV19|TRBJ1-2|-|-
TGTGCCAGTAGAACCCTCACCGGGACAATTAACTATGGCTACACCTTC
CASRTLTGTINYGYTF
>TRBV19|TRBJ1-1|-|-
TGTGCCAGTCCCCCGCAGGGTGGACGTCTTGACACTGAAGCTTTCTTT
CASPPQGGRLDTEAFF
>TRBV7-2|TRBJ2-7|TRBD1|-
TGTGCCAGCAGCCCGGACAGGGGGTGGTACGAGCAGTACTTC
CASSPDRGWYEQYF
>TRBV6-2/TRBV6-3|TRBJ1-2|-|-
TGTGCCAGCAGTTACCGGGACTTCTATGGCTACACCTTC
CASSYRDFYGYTF
>TRBV7-2|TRBJ2-1|TRBD2|-
TGTGCCAGCAGCTTAAGTAGACGGGAGGGCCATGAGCAGTTCTTC
CASSLSRREGHEQFF
>TRBV30|TRBJ2-3|-|-
TGTGCCTGGAGTGGCTGGGAGCCTAGCACAGATACGCAGTATTTT
CAWSGWEPSTDTQYF
>TRBV24-1|TRBJ2-7|TRBD1|-
TGTGCCACCGTCCTATCCGGGACAGGGACCTCCGGGCAGTACTTC
CATVLSGTGTSGQYF
>TRBV28|TRBJ1-6|-|-
TGTGCCAGCACAGGACAGAATAATTCACCCCTCCACTTT
CASTGQNNSPLHF
>TRBV7-9|TRBJ2-7|-|-
TGTGCCAGCAGCTTTACCGGGACATCCTACGAGCAGTACTTC
CASSFTGTSYEQYF
>TRBV15|TRBJ2-5|-|-
TGTGCCACCAGCAGAGATAGCCGGGGACAAGAGACCCAGTACTTC
CATSRDSRGQETQYF
>TRBV28|TRBJ2-6|-|-
TGTGCCAGCAGTCCACATACAGGGCATCGCTCTGGGGCCAACGTCCTGACTTTC
CASSPHTGHRSGANVLTF
>TRBV5-1|TRBJ1-1|-|-
TGCGCCAGCAGCTTCTGGGGTCGTTTTACAGGGAACACTGAAGCTTTCTTT
CASSFWGRFTGNTEAFF
>TRBV18|TRBJ1-1|-|-
TGTGCCAGCTCGCCGGCGGCCCTTGGGACTGAAGCTTTCTTT
CASSPAALGTEAFF
>TRBV28|TRBJ1-1|TRBD1|few
TGTGCGGCAGCGGCTCCAGGGGGAGTATTCAACACTGAAGCTTTCTTT
CAAAAPGGVFNTEAFF
>TRBV11-2|TRBJ1-2|TRBD1|-
TGTGCCAGCAGGGTTTGGGGGAGGGGACAGGGAGACGATGGCTACACCTTC
CASRVWGRGQGDDGYTF
>TRBV19|TRBJ1-1|-|-
TGTGCCAGTAGTATAGAAACAGCGAACACTGAAGCTTTCTTT
CASSIETANTEAFF
>TRBV11-2|TRBJ2-1|-|few
TGTGCCAGCAGCCAAAACTTCAATGAGCAGTTCTTC
CASSQNFNEQFF
>TRBV5-1|TRBJ2-1|TRBD1|-
TGCGCCAGCAGGGGGACAGGGGGCTATAATGAGCAGTTCTTC
CASRGTGGYNEQFF
>TRBV13|TRBJ2-1|-|-
TGTGCCAGCAGCTTAGGTGGGTCGGGCTACAATGAGCAGTTCTTC
CASSLGGSGYNEQFF
>TRBV10-3|TRBJ1-5|-|-
TGTGCCATCAGTGGGGGGCAGGCAAACAATCAGCCCCAGCATTTT
CAISGGQANNQPQHF